The 14 T cell receptor beta chains reported below all come from one sample, sequenced in a study of spatial heterogeneity in lung cancer. TCRdb called the 5' RACE reads again in MiXCR, with one record for every CDR3 protein. The repertoire has over 15,000 distinct CDR3 sequences, less than 7.5% of them found once; the top ten carry under 4.5%. What these receptors recognize is not known. Time point defined: sample taken at primary tumor resection. Study-level findings and limits: Tumors with more nonsynonymous mutations had more expanded intratumoral alpha and beta TCRs.

Material: lung tumor tissue, obtained at surgery. The receptors were sampled from a female donor with early-stage non-small cell lung cancer.

This clonotype was detected many times. The rearrangement links TRBV11-2 to TRBJ2-1; D is ambiguous. The V end lost 3 bases, the J end lost 2 bases, and 14 bases lay between the germline ends. This CDR3 is 16 amino acids long. Germline CDR1 and CDR2: SGHAT and FQNNGV. The CDR3 coding sequence is TGTGCCAGCAGCTTTCCCCCTGTAGTGACCTACAATGAGCAGTTCTTC. Protein product: CASSFPPVVTYNEQFF.

This clonotype showed up many times. The CDR3 DNA is TGCAGTGCTAGTTTCCCTAGCGGGAGGTTCCACGAGCAGTACTTC. As protein: CSASFPSGRFHEQYF. J is TRBJ2-7 and V is TRBV20-1; 11 bases line up with TRBD2. The ends lost 3 bases at V and 5 bases at J; junction bases unmatched: 9. The CDR3 is 15 residues long. Per germline, CDR1 DFQATT and CDR2 SNEGSKA (reference sequence).

This clonotype was seen repeatedly, ten times or more. The J gene is TRBJ2-7, the V gene TRBV28; TRBD1 agrees at 8 bases. The CDR3 is 13 amino acids. Germline CDR1 MDHEN, CDR2 SYDVKM. After removal of 6 bases from V and 3 bases from J, the junction contained 4 bases not matched to a gene. CDR3 residues: CASRKTGGYEQYF. CDR3 bases: TGTGCCAGCAGAAAAACAGGGGGCTACGAGCAGTACTTC.

This clonotype was detected ten times or more. The chain couples TRBV7-2 to TRBJ2-1; a possible D gene is TRBD1 (6 bases). CDR1 is SGHTA and CDR2 is FQGNSA in the germline V gene. Between the trimmed V and J ends, which lost 2 bases and 8 bases, there was a span of 13 bases. The CDR3 is 14 residues long. CDR3 DNA sequence: TGTGCCAGCAGCTTAAGACAGGACGTCCATGAGCAGTTCTTC. It translates to CASSLRQDVHEQFF.

This clonotype showed up many times. The V and J genes are TRBV13 and TRBJ1-1, with D unresolved. Looked up from germline, CDR1 is PRHDT and CDR2 is FYEKMQ (reference sequence). V was cut by 7 bases and J by 1 base, with 13 bases left in between. There are 14 residues in the CDR3. Written as DNA, the CDR3 is TGTGCCAGCATCGATCGGGCCGCGAACACTGAAGCTTTCTTT. This codes for CASIDRAANTEAFF.

This clonotype was recorded many times. The chain uses TRBV29-1 and TRBJ2-7, with 11 bases aligning to TRBD1. The germline CDR1 and CDR2 sequences are SQVTM and ANQGSEA. V gave up 1 base and J gave up 2 bases; unmatched junction bases: 1. The CDR3 runs to 14 residues. Here the CDR3 reads CSVEGGQGAYEQYF. As DNA, the CDR3 is TGCAGCGTTGAAGGGGGACAGGGGGCCTACGAGCAGTACTTC.

This clonotype has a count of ten or more. V usage is TRBV18 and J usage is TRBJ2-7, with 9 bases fitting TRBD2. The CDR3 consists of 15 residues. Looked up from germline, CDR1 is KGHSH and CDR2 is LQKENI. The junction had 11 bases not matched to a gene; V was cut back by 4 bases and J by 7 bases. The CDR3 sequence: CASSRGLAGEREQYF. CDR3 sequence (DNA): TGTGCCAGCTCACGCGGTTTAGCGGGAGAGAGGGAGCAGTACTTC.

This clonotype was seen ten or more times. Here the CDR3 reads CASSLDGQETQYF. The DNA of the CDR3 is TGTGCCAGCAGCTTGGACGGCCAAGAGACCCAGTACTTC. The V call is TRBV7-9, the J call TRBJ2-5; unclear D gene. This CDR3 comprises 13 residues. Trimming left V 3 bases short and J 1 base short, with 6 bases between. Germline lookup yields CDR1 SEHNR and CDR2 FQNEAQ (reference sequence).

In this sample, this clonotype turned up many times. The chain couples TRBV27 to TRBJ2-6; TRBD1 matches at 8 bases. The CDR3 spans 15 residues. The germline gives CDR1 MNHEY, CDR2 SMNVEV (reference sequence). CDR3 loop: CGSSDRVSGANVLTF. The DNA of the CDR3 is TGTGGGTCGTCGGACAGGGTCTCTGGGGCCAACGTCCTGACTTTC.

This clonotype was counted at least ten times. The chain links TRBV7-2 to TRBJ2-1; 7 nucleotides match TRBD2. Per the germline V gene, CDR1 is SGHTA and CDR2 is FQGNSA. Trimming removed 2 bases from V and 2 bases from J; junction bases left unmatched: 12. This CDR3 is built from 18 residues. DNA of the CDR3: TGTGCCAGCAGCTTACGTGGTAGCGGGCCTTTTACCTACAATGAGCAGTTCTTC. Amino acids: CASSLRGSGPFTYNEQFF.

This clonotype was observed at least ten times. The chain combines TRBV5-7 with TRBJ1-5, with D unclear. TRBV5-7 is annotated as an ORF whose role is uncertain. This CDR3 has 15 amino acids. Trimming took 5 bases from V and 6 from J, leaving 18 bases between them. CDR3 bases: TGTGCCAGCAGGTATATCGGCCACCGGCTTCAGCCCCAGCATTTT. This codes for CASRYIGHRLQPQHF.

The table lists this clonotype with many counts. The genes are TRBV5-5 and TRBJ2-1; D gene uncertain. The V end was cut by 2 bases, the J end by 6 bases, with 9 bases between. CDR1 and CDR2 from the germline V gene are SGHKS and YYEKEE (reference sequence). CDR3 length equals 13 residues. In nucleotides, the CDR3 is TGTGCCAGCAGCTTAACCAGTTTCAATGAGCAGTTCTTC. Translated: CASSLTSFNEQFF.

This clonotype was counted many times. The CDR3 sequence is CASSTPAGHYGYTF. CDR3 nucleotides: TGTGCCAGTAGTACCCCCGCCGGCCACTATGGCTACACCTTC. The chain is built from TRBV19 and TRBJ1-2; D is uncertain. The CDR3 runs to 14 residues. The germline gives CDR1 LNHDA, CDR2 SQIVND (reference sequence). The ends were cut back, 4 bases at V and 3 bases at J, with 12 bases in the middle.

This clonotype was counted many times. The J gene is TRBJ2-7, the V gene TRBV25-1; a weak D match, TRBD1 (6 bases). Per the germline V gene, CDR1 is MGHDK and CDR2 is SYGVNS. The CDR3 is made up of 13 amino acids. The V end lost 9 bases, the J end lost 6 bases, and 18 bases lay between the germline ends. CDR3 in DNA: TGTGCCAGACCAGGGGTCCTCCCCACCGAGCAGTACTTC. It yields the protein CARPGVLPTEQYF.